This passage covers 4 T cell receptor beta chains from one sample sequenced in a study of CD8 T cells in cerebrospinal fluid in Alzheimer's disease. From the 10x single-cell sequencing reads, TCRdb lists one entry per CDR3 protein and no DNA. Here the sample table reports about 1,300 distinct CDR3 sequences. Material for sequencing was cerebrospinal fluid. The receptors here all came from a human donor with mild cognitive impairment.

By frequency, this clonotype registers medium-sized. The chain joins TRBV11-1 to TRBJ1-4. CDR1 and CDR2 (germline): SGHAT, FQDESV (reference sequence). CDR3 length: 15 amino acids. The CDR3 loop reads CASSLNGQPNEKLFF.

This clonotype shows up as large (0.1 to 1%) by frequency. The rearrangement joins TRBV2 to TRBJ1-4. Germline CDR1 reads SNHLY; CDR2 reads FYNNEI. This CDR3 is built from 13 residues. The CDR3 loop reads CASSVGTREKLFF. Combining the CDR3 with reference TRBV2 and TRBJ1-4 gives the whole variable domain EPEVTQTPSHQVTQMGQEVILRCVPISNHLYFYWYRQILGQKVEFLVSFYNNEISEKSEIFDDQFSVERPDGSNFTLKIRSTKLEDSAMYFCASSVGTREKLFFGSGTQLSVL.

By frequency, this clonotype registers medium-sized. The chain employs TRBV18 and TRBJ2-5; no DNA is available, so the TRBD1 call from TCRdb remains unchecked. Germline V gene data show CDR1 as KGHSH and CDR2 as LQKENI. The CDR3 runs 14 residues. This CDR3 is CASSSGTGQETQYF.

This clonotype is called large based on its frequency. The CDR3 here is CASSRMGNYGYTF. V and J are TRBV4-3 and TRBJ1-2. This CDR3 spans 13 amino acids. CDR1 LGHNA and CDR2 YSLEER come from the germline V gene.